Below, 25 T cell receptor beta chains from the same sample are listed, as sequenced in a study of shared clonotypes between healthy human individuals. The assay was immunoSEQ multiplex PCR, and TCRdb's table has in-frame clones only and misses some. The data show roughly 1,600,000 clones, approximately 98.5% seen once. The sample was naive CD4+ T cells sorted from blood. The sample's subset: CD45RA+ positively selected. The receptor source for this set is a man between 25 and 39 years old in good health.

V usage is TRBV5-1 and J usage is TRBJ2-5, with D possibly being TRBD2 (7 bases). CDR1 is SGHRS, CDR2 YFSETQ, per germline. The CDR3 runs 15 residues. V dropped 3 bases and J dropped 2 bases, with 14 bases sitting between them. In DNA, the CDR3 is TGCGCCAGCAGCTCCGGGGGGCCGGTTCAAGAGACCCAGTACTTC. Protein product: CASSSGGPVQETQYF.

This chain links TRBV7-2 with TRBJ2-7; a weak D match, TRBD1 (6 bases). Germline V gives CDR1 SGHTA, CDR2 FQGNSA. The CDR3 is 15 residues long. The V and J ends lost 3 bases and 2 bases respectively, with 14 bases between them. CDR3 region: CASSFDRSTAYEQYF. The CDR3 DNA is TGTGCCAGCAGCTTCGACAGGTCCACGGCCTACGAGCAGTACTTC.

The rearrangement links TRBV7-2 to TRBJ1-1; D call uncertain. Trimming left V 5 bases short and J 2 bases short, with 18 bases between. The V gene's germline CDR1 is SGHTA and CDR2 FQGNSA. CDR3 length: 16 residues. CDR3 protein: CASSPTRWHQNTEAFF. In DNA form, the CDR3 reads TGTGCCAGCAGCCCCACCCGGTGGCACCAAAACACTGAAGCTTTCTTT.

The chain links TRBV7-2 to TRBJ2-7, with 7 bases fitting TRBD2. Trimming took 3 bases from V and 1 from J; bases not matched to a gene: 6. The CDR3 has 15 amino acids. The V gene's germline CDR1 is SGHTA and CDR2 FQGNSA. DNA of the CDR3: TGTGCCAGCAGCTTCGGACTAGACCCTTCCTACGAGCAGTACTTC. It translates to CASSFGLDPSYEQYF.

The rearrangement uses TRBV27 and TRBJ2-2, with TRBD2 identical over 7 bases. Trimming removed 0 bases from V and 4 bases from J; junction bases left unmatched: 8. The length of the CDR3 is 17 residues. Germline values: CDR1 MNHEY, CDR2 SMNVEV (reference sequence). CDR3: CASSLSIPWGGTGELFF. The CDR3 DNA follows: TGTGCCAGCAGTTTATCGATTCCTTGGGGGGGCACCGGGGAGCTGTTTTTT.

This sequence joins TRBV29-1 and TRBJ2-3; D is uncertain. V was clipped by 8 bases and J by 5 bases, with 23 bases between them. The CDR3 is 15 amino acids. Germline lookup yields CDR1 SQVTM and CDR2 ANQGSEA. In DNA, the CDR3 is TGCAGCTATACACGACATAGAGGCGTAGGAGATACGCAGTATTTT. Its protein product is CSYTRHRGVGDTQYF.

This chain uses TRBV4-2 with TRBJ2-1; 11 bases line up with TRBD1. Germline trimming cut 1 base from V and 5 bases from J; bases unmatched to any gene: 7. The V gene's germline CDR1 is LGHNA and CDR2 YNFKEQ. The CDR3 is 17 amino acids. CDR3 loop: CASSQGLPGQGDNEQFF. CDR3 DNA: TGTGCCAGCAGCCAAGGGCTCCCGGGACAGGGGGACAATGAGCAGTTCTTC.

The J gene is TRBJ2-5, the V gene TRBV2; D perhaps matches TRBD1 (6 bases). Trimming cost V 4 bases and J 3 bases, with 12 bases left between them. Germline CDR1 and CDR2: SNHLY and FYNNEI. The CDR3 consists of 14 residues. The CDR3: CASSVIQGKETQYF. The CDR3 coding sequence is TGTGCCAGCAGTGTAATACAGGGTAAAGAGACCCAGTACTTC.

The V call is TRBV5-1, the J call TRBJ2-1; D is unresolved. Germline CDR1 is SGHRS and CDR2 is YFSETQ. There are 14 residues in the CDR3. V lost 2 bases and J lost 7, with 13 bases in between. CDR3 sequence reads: CASSFRAVGNEQFF. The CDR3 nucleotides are TGCGCCAGCAGCTTTCGGGCCGTGGGGAATGAGCAGTTCTTC.

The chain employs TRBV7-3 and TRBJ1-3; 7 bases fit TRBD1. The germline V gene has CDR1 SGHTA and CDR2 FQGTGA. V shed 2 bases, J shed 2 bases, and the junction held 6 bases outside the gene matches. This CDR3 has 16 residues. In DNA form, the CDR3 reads TGTGCCAGCAGCTTACAAGGGGACAGACCTGGAAACACCATATATTTT. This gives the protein CASSLQGDRPGNTIYF.

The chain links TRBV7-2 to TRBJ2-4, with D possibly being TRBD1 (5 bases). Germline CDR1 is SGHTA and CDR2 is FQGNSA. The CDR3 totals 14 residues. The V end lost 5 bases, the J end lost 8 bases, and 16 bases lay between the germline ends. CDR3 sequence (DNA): TGTGCCAGCAGCCTCGCCCGGCAGGGCCACATTCAGTACTTC. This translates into CASSLARQGHIQYF.

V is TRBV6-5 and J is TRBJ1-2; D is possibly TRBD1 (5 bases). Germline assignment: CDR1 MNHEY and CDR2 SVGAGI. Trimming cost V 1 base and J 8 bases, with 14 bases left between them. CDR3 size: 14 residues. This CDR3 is CASSYFGALGGYTF. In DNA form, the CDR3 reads TGTGCCAGCAGTTACTTCGGGGCCCTAGGGGGCTACACCTTC.

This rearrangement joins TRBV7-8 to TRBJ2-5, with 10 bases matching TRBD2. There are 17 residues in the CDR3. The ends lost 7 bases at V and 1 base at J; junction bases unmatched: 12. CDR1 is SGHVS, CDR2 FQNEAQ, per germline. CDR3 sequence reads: CASNQGLAGDLQETQYF. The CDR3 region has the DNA TGTGCCAGCAACCAGGGGCTAGCGGGAGACCTCCAAGAGACCCAGTACTTC.

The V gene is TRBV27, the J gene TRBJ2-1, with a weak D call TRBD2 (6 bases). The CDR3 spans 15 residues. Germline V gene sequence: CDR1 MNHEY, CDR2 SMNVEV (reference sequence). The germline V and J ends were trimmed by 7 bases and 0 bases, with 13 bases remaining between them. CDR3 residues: CASTRELASYNEQFF. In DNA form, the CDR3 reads TGTGCCAGCACTAGAGAACTAGCCTCCTACAATGAGCAGTTCTTC.

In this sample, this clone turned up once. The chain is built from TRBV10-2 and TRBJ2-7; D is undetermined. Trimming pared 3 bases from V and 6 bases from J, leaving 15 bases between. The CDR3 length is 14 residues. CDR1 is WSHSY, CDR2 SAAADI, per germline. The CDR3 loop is CASSESPSPAEQYF. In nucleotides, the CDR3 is TGCGCCAGCAGTGAATCTCCGTCCCCCGCCGAGCAGTACTTC.

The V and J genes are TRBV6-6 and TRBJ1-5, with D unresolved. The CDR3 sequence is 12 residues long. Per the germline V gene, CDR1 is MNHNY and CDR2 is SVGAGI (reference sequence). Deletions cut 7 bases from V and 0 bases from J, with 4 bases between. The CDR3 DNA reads TGTGCCAGCATGAATAGCAATCAGCCCCAGCATTTT. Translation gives CASMNSNQPQHF.

CDR3 DNA: TGCGCCAGCAAGGTTGAGGGGGCATATGGCTACACCTTC. This sequence encodes CASKVEGAYGYTF. The chain links TRBV5-1 to TRBJ1-2; TRBD1 aligns across 7 bases. V dropped 6 bases and J dropped 5; count of bases not matched to a gene: 7. Per germline, CDR1 SGHRS and CDR2 YFSETQ. The CDR3 extends over 13 amino acids.

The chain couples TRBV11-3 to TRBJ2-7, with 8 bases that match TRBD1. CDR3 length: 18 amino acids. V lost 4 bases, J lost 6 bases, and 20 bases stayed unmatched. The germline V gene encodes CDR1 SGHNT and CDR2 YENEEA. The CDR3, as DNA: TGTGCCAGCAGCTCGCCGGGACAGGTAAACCCATCCCATCGCGAGCAGTACTTC. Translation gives CASSSPGQVNPSHREQYF.

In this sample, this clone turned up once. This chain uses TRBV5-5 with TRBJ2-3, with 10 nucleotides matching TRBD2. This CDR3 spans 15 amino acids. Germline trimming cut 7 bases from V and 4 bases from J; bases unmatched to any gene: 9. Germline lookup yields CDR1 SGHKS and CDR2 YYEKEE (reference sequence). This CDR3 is CASGASGRAPDTQYF. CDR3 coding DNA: TGTGCCAGCGGAGCTAGCGGGAGAGCTCCAGATACGCAGTATTTT.

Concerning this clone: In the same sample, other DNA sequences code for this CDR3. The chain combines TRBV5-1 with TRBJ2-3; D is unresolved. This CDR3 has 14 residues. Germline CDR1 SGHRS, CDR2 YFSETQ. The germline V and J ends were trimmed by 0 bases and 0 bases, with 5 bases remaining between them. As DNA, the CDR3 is TGCGCCAGCAGCTTGGATGCTAGCACAGATACGCAGTATTTT. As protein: CASSLDASTDTQYF.

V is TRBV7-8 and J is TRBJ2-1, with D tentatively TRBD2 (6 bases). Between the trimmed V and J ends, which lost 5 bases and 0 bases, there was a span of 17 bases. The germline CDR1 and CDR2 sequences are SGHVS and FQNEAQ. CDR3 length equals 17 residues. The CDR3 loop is CASSPGLSDSSYNEQFF. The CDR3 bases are TGTGCCAGCAGCCCGGGACTTTCAGATAGCTCCTACAATGAGCAGTTCTTC. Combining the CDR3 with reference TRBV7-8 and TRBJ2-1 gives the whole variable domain GAGVSQSPRYKVAKRGQDVALRCDPISGHVSLFWYQQALGQGPEFLTYFQNEAQLDKSGLPSDRFFAERPEGSVSTLKIQRTQQEDSAVYLCASSPGLSDSSYNEQFFGPGTRLTVL.

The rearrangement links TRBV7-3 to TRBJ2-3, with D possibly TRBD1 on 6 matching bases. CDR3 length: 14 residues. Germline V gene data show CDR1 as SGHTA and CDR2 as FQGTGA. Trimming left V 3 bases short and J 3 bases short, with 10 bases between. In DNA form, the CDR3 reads TGTGCCAGCAGCTTCACAGGGTTTACAGATACGCAGTATTTT. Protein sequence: CASSFTGFTDTQYF.

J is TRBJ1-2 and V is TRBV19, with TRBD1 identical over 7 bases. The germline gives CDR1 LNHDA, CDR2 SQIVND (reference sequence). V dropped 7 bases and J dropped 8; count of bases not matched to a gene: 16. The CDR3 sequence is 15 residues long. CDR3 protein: CASTHRDRRTSGYTF. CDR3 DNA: TGTGCCAGTACCCACCGGGACAGAAGGACCTCGGGCTACACCTTC. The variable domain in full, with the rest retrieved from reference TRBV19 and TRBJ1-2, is DGGITQSPKYLFRKEGQNVTLSCEQNLNHDAMYWYRQDPGQGLRLIYYSQIVNDFQKGDIAEGYSVSREKKESFPLTVTSAQKNPTAFYLCASTHRDRRTSGYTFGSGTRLTVV.

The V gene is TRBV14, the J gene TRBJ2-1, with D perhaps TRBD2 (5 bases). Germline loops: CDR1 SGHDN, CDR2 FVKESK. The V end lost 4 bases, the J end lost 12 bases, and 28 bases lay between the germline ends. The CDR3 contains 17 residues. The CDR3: CASSRGRGASSVVSQFF. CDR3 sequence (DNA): TGTGCCAGCAGCCGAGGACGGGGAGCCTCGAGTGTGGTCTCGCAGTTCTTC.

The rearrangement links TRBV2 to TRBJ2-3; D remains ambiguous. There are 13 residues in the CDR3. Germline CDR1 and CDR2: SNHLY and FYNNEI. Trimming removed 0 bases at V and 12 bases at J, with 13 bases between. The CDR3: CASSEAQSLRQYF. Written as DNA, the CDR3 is TGTGCCAGCAGTGAAGCCCAATCCCTGCGCCAGTATTTT.